The rows below give T cell receptor beta chains drawn from one sample of a study of blood T cell repertoires in COVID-19. Here immunoSEQ multiplex PCR was the method, and the copy in TCRdb shows in-frame clones only, minus some. The data contain some 80,000 clones, roughly nine tenths of them singletons. Sequencing was performed on peripheral blood. Source of these receptors: a man aged 50-59 years with COVID-19, enrolled during active disease. Each CDR3 is given with its conserved first and last residue. A D gene is named only where the DNA matches it firmly. For some rows the clone size is stated as once, few or many, or as a class when expanded; others skip it.

D: TRBD2
V: TRBV18
length: 15
J: TRBJ2-1
size: NA
CDR3: CASSPGLDIFNEQFF
DNA: TGTGCCAGCTCACCGGGACTAGATATCTTCAATGAGCAGTTCTTC

D: TRBD2
V: TRBV11-2
length: 18
J: TRBJ2-3
size: NA
CDR3: CASSLALWGSGSSDTQYF
DNA: TGTGCCAGCAGCTTAGCATTGTGGGGTAGCGGGAGTTCAGATACGCAGTATTTT

D: NA
V: TRBV4-3
length: 13
J: TRBJ2-5
size: NA
CDR3: CASSPAAGETQYF
DNA: TGCGCCAGCAGCCCGGCGGCGGGGGAGACCCAGTACTTC

D: NA
V: TRBV18
length: 14
J: TRBJ1-4
size: once
CDR3: CASSPGPRDEKLFF
DNA: TGTGCCAGCTCACCAGGGCCACGTGATGAAAAACTGTTTTTT

D: NA
V: TRBV3-1/TRBV3-2
length: 13
J: TRBJ2-7
size: medium-sized
CDR3: CASSQNRYLEQYF
DNA: TGTGCCAGCAGCCAAAACAGGTACCTAGAGCAGTACTTC

D: NA
V: TRBV5-4
length: 17
J: TRBJ2-2
size: NA
CDR3: CASSSVSGSGNTGELFF
DNA: TGTGCCAGCAGCTCCGTTTCCGGGAGTGGAAACACCGGGGAGCTGTTTTTT

D: NA
V: TRBV18
length: 16
J: TRBJ1-3
size: NA
CDR3: CASSPPGSSSGNTIYF
DNA: TGTGCCAGCTCACCACCCGGTTCTAGCTCTGGAAACACCATATATTTT

D: NA
V: TRBV4-2
length: 12
J: TRBJ1-2
size: NA
CDR3: CASSQSGQGYTF
DNA: TGTGCCAGCAGCCAATCCGGACAGGGCTACACCTTC

D: NA
V: TRBV6-1
length: 15
J: TRBJ2-1
size: NA
CDR3: CASSEGGTYYNEQFF
DNA: TGTGCCAGCAGTGAGGGTGGGACTTACTACAATGAGCAGTTCTTC

D: NA
V: TRBV5-4
length: 15
J: TRBJ1-1
size: few
CDR3: CASSSRGFMNTEAFF
DNA: TGTGCCAGCAGCTCTAGGGGTTTCATGAACACTGAAGCTTTCTTT

D: TRBD1
V: TRBV5-8
length: 16
J: TRBJ1-3
size: NA
CDR3: CASSFGDRISGNTIYF
DNA: TGTGCCAGCAGCTTCGGGGACAGGATCTCTGGAAACACCATATATTTT

D: NA
V: TRBV27
length: 13
J: TRBJ1-2
size: once
CDR3: CASSSRGVNGYTF
DNA: TGTGCCAGCAGTTCCAGGGGAGTTAATGGCTACACCTTC

D: NA
V: TRBV21-1
length: 16
J: TRBJ2-6
size: NA
CDR3: CASSKVGGPGANVLTF
DNA: TGTGCCAGCAGCAAAGTAGGGGGTCCAGGGGCCAACGTCCTGACTTTC

D: TRBD1
V: TRBV18
length: 15
J: TRBJ1-2
size: NA
CDR3: CASSATGTEGYGYTF
DNA: TGTGCCAGCTCGGCAACCGGGACAGAGGGCTATGGCTACACCTTC

D: NA
V: TRBV5-4
length: 13
J: TRBJ2-3
size: NA
CDR3: CASSFSSTDTQYF
DNA: TGTGCCAGCAGCTTCTCTAGCACAGATACGCAGTATTTT

D: TRBD1
V: TRBV19
length: 14
J: TRBJ1-2
size: NA
CDR3: CASSSKQGASGYTF
DNA: TGTGCCAGTAGTTCGAAACAGGGGGCGAGTGGCTACACCTTC

D: NA
V: TRBV7-8
length: 15
J: TRBJ2-2
size: NA
CDR3: CASSSEDLNTGELFF
DNA: TGTGCCAGCAGCTCAGAGGACTTGAACACCGGGGAGCTGTTTTTT

D: TRBD1
V: TRBV9
length: 13
J: TRBJ1-2
size: NA
CDR3: CASSLTGGSGYTF
DNA: TGTGCCAGCAGCCTTACAGGGGGCTCTGGCTACACCTTC

D: NA
V: TRBV2
length: 15
J: TRBJ1-5
size: NA
CDR3: CASSLYRDSNQPQHF
DNA: TGTGCCAGCAGTTTATACAGGGATAGCAATCAGCCCCAGCATTTT

D: TRBD1
V: TRBV5-6
length: 15
J: TRBJ2-6
size: NA
CDR3: CASIQGAAGANVLTF
DNA: TGTGCCAGCATCCAGGGGGCGGCTGGGGCCAACGTCCTGACTTTC

D: TRBD1
V: TRBV3-1/TRBV3-2
length: 16
J: TRBJ2-2
size: NA
CDR3: CASSQTGGLNTGELFF
DNA: TGTGCCAGCAGCCAAACAGGGGGCCTGAACACCGGGGAGCTGTTTTTT

D: NA
V: TRBV6-1
length: 16
J: TRBJ1-3
size: once
CDR3: CASSEATGVGGNTIYF
DNA: TGTGCCAGCAGTGAAGCAACGGGGGTTGGTGGAAACACCATATATTTT

D: TRBD1
V: TRBV3-1/TRBV3-2
length: 14
J: TRBJ2-2
size: NA
CDR3: CASSPRQGSGELFF
DNA: TGTGCCAGCAGCCCCCGACAGGGCTCCGGGGAGCTGTTTTTT

D: NA
V: TRBV7-6
length: 13
J: TRBJ2-5
size: NA
CDR3: CASSGSNQETQYF
DNA: TGTGCCAGCAGCGGGAGCAACCAAGAGACCCAGTACTTC

D: TRBD1
V: TRBV7-8
length: 15
J: TRBJ2-2
size: NA
CDR3: CASNGQGADTGELFF
DNA: TGTGCCAGCAACGGACAGGGGGCCGATACCGGGGAGCTGTTTTTT

D: TRBD1
V: TRBV18
length: 15
J: TRBJ1-5
size: NA
CDR3: CASSPPGQGDQPQHF
DNA: TGTGCCAGCTCACCCCCAGGACAGGGAGATCAGCCCCAGCATTTT

D: NA
V: TRBV27
length: 13
J: TRBJ2-5
size: NA
CDR3: CASISAGGETQYF
DNA: TGTGCCAGCATTTCCGCAGGAGGGGAGACCCAGTACTTC

D: NA
V: TRBV5-1
length: 19
J: TRBJ2-5
size: NA
CDR3: CASKSPKAAVRELQETQYF
DNA: TGCGCCAGCAAGTCGCCTAAGGCCGCGGTCAGAGAGCTACAAGAGACCCAGTACTTC

D: TRBD2
V: TRBV5-1
length: 16
J: TRBJ2-3
size: NA
CDR3: CASSTGLAGRTDTQYF
DNA: TGCGCCAGCAGCACAGGACTAGCGGGGAGGACAGATACGCAGTATTTT

D: NA
V: TRBV12-3/TRBV12-4
length: 11
J: TRBJ2-1
size: NA
CDR3: CASSLTGEQFF
DNA: TGTGCCAGCAGTTTAACGGGAGAGCAGTTCTTC

D: NA
V: TRBV5-1
length: 11
J: TRBJ1-1
size: NA
CDR3: CASSFGTEAFF
DNA: TGCGCCAGCAGCTTCGGGACTGAAGCTTTCTTT

D: TRBD2
V: TRBV19
length: 20
J: TRBJ2-1
size: NA
CDR3: CASSQTIPGLAGGPYNEQFF
DNA: TGTGCCAGTAGTCAAACAATTCCGGGACTAGCGGGAGGGCCGTACAATGAGCAGTTCTTC